Below, 29 T cell receptor beta chains from the same sample are listed, as sequenced in a study of beta chain features in type 1 diabetes. The isolated RNA, all of it, was reverse transcribed, so expressed TCRB transcripts were what got sequenced. The table came from immunoSEQ multiplex PCR; TCRdb's copy has only in-frame clones and leaves some out. Of approximately 40,000 clones detected, 50% appear once; the ten largest clones hold over 0.2%. Sequences were obtained from stem cell memory CD4+ T cells from blood. All receptors derive from a woman under 40 in good health.

V usage is TRBV15 and J usage is TRBJ1-2, with D unclear. The CDR3 loop spans 14 amino acids. V lost 0 bases and J 8 bases, leaving 13 bases between the germline ends. Germline values: CDR1 LNHNV, CDR2 YYDKDF (reference sequence). This chain's CDR3 is CATSRDSRVSGYTF. CDR3 coding DNA: TGTGCCACCAGCAGAGATTCTCGGGTCTCCGGCTACACCTTC.

The gene calls are TRBV4-2 and TRBJ2-7; 13 bases are shared with TRBD2. The CDR3 consists of 17 residues. The J segment lost 6 bases and the V segment lost 4 bases, leaving 12 bases of the junction unmatched. The germline V gene encodes CDR1 LGHNA and CDR2 YNFKEQ. CDR3 DNA: TGTGCCAGCAGCCGAACCGAAGGACTAGCGGGAGTCCGCGAGCAGTACTTC. Translation: CASSRTEGLAGVREQYF.

The V call is TRBV7-6, the J call TRBJ2-5, with 14 bases that match TRBD2. This CDR3 spans 17 amino acids. After removal of 1 base from V and 4 bases from J, the junction contained 5 bases not matched to a gene. Germline V gene data show CDR1 as SGHVS and CDR2 as FNYEAQ. CDR3 sequence: CASSLGTSGRTLETQYF. Written as DNA, the CDR3 is TGTGCCAGCAGCTTAGGGACTAGCGGGAGGACATTAGAGACCCAGTACTTC. The full variable domain, in which reference TRBV7-6 and TRBJ2-5 provide the parts outside the CDR3, is GAGVSQSPRYKVTKRGQDVALRCDPISGHVSLYWYRQALGQGPEFLTYFNYEAQQDKSGLPNDRFSAERPEGSISTLTIQRTEQRDSAMYRCASSLGTSGRTLETQYFGPGTRLLVL.

The chain couples TRBV7-2 to TRBJ2-7, with 9 bases fitting TRBD2. The CDR3 has 14 amino acids. Germline V CDR1 and CDR2: SGHTA, FQGNSA. Trimming cost V 6 bases and J 0 bases; bases outside gene matches: 3. The CDR3 reads CASRRLADSYEQYF. In DNA, the CDR3 is TGTGCCAGCAGGCGACTAGCGGACTCCTACGAGCAGTACTTC.

The V call is TRBV10-3, the J call TRBJ1-4; 7 nucleotides agree with TRBD1. The CDR3 totals 15 residues. Germline trimming cut 6 bases from V and 0 bases from J; bases unmatched to any gene: 4. CDR1 is ENHRY, CDR2 SYGVKD, per germline. The CDR3 spells CAIRGGLATNEKLFF. The DNA for the CDR3 is TGTGCCATCAGAGGGGGCCTCGCAACTAATGAAAAACTGTTTTTT.

The chain is built from TRBV5-4 and TRBJ2-4, with TRBD1 as a possible D gene (7 bases). Germline-derived CDR1 and CDR2 are SGHNT and YYREEE (reference sequence). V lost 1 base and J 6 bases, leaving 14 bases between the germline ends. The CDR3 extends over 15 amino acids. This CDR3 is CASSLRQGEVNIQYF. The DNA of the CDR3 is TGTGCCAGCAGCTTGAGGCAGGGGGAGGTAAACATTCAGTACTTC.

This clone has a handful of counts. This sequence joins TRBV30 and TRBJ1-5; D is uncertain. The CDR3 length is 14 residues. Germline V gene sequence: CDR1 GTSNPN, CDR2 SVGIG (reference sequence). The V end was cut by 6 bases, the J end by 5 bases, with 17 bases between. CDR3 region: CACSRRVGDQPQHF. DNA of the CDR3: TGTGCCTGCTCACGGAGGGTCGGCGATCAGCCCCAGCATTTT.

This chain connects TRBV2 to TRBJ2-1; 7 bases fit TRBD2. Looked up from germline, CDR1 is SNHLY and CDR2 is FYNNEI. This CDR3 region has 16 residues. V dropped 9 bases and J dropped 1; count of bases not matched to a gene: 12. In DNA, the CDR3 is TGTGCCAGAACCTGGGCGGGAGTCATGTCCTACAATGAGCAGTTCTTC. Its protein product is CARTWAGVMSYNEQFF.

The gene calls are TRBV5-4 and TRBJ2-7; perhaps TRBD2 as D (6 bases). Germline loops: CDR1 SGHNT, CDR2 YYREEE (reference sequence). The V gene lost 4 bases and the J gene lost 5 bases, with 13 bases spanning the gap. The CDR3 extends over 13 amino acids. The CDR3 reads CASSRDFSHEQYF. CDR3 bases: TGTGCCAGCAGCCGGGACTTTTCCCACGAGCAGTACTTC.

The V gene is TRBV4-3, the J gene TRBJ2-3; TRBD2 might be the D (5 bases). CDR1 LGHNA and CDR2 YSLEER come from the germline V gene. The CDR3 consists of 16 residues. Deletions cut 2 bases from V and 2 bases from J, with 14 bases between. CDR3 DNA sequence: TGCGCCAGCAGCCAAAGAGCCACTAGGATCACAGATACGCAGTATTTT. Its protein product is CASSQRATRITDTQYF.

This clone was found once. The rearrangement joins TRBV5-1 to TRBJ2-2, with TRBD1 matching 8 bases. Germline values: CDR1 SGHRS, CDR2 YFSETQ. The CDR3 spans 16 residues. V was pared by 2 bases and J by 8 bases, with 11 bases of the junction left unmatched. DNA of the CDR3: TGCGCCAGCAGCTTTGCGACAGGGGACCTCGGTGGGGAGCTGTTTTTT. Translated, it gives CASSFATGDLGGELFF.

The V and J genes are TRBV11-2 and TRBJ2-5; the match to TRBD2 covers 7 bases. This CDR3 is 15 amino acids long. Losses at the gene ends were 5 bases for V and 2 bases for J; bases not matched to a gene: 8. The germline gives CDR1 SGHAT, CDR2 FQNNGV. The CDR3 nucleotides read TGTGCCAGCAGCGTGGGACTACTAGGTCAAGAGACCCAGTACTTC. As protein: CASSVGLLGQETQYF.

The J gene is TRBJ2-2, the V gene TRBV21-1; the table's TRBD1 call for D was not verified on the DNA. TRBV21-1 is tagged as a pseudogene. CDR3 length: 15 amino acids. The CDR3, as DNA: TGTGCCAGCAGCAAAGGGCAGGGGGTAAACGGGGAGCTGTTTTTT. Amino acids: CASSKGQGVNGELFF.

J is TRBJ2-3 and V is TRBV4-3; a possible D gene is TRBD2 (6 bases). In germline, CDR1 is LGHNA, CDR2 YSLEER. The CDR3 runs 13 residues. Deletions cut 1 base from V and 6 bases from J, with 8 bases between. CDR3 region: CASSQAGRDTQYF. In DNA, the CDR3 is TGCGCCAGCAGCCAAGCTGGGAGGGATACGCAGTATTTT.

As concerns this clone: A junction boundary mismatches the germline segment, possibly from a read error. J is TRBJ2-3 and V is TRBV7-7; D perhaps matches TRBD2 (6 bases). Germline-derived CDR1 and CDR2 are SSHAT and FNYEAQ (reference sequence). The CDR3 covers 15 residues. The CDR3 DNA follows: TGTGCTAGCAGCTTATGCGGGATCCTCACAGATACGCAGTATTTT. This codes for CASSLCGILTDTQYF.

This clone was counted only a few times. This rearrangement joins TRBV5-1 to TRBJ2-2; 7 nucleotides match TRBD1. J gave up 6 bases and V 3 bases, and 5 bases lay outside the gene matches. The CDR3 contains 14 residues. Per the germline V gene, CDR1 is SGHRS and CDR2 is YFSETQ. CDR3 region: CASSSDRLSGELFF. CDR3 nucleotides: TGCGCCAGCAGCTCGGACAGGCTCTCCGGGGAGCTGTTTTTT.

This clone was counted between two and nine times. The genes are TRBV9 and TRBJ2-1, with a tentative D call TRBD2 (6 bases). Per germline, CDR1 SGDLS and CDR2 YYNGEE. The CDR3 has 16 residues. The germline V and J ends were trimmed by 3 bases and 3 bases, with 16 bases remaining between them. The CDR3 here is CASSASGDPNYNEQFF. As DNA, the CDR3 is TGTGCCAGCAGCGCCTCGGGAGACCCGAACTACAATGAGCAGTTCTTC.

The chain combines TRBV19 with TRBJ2-2; 11 bases fit TRBD1. This CDR3 has 18 residues. Germline CDR1 and CDR2: LNHDA and SQIVND (reference sequence). V dropped 3 bases and J dropped 3; count of bases not matched to a gene: 9. CDR3 residues: CASSIGQGAWEDTGELFF. The CDR3 nucleotides are TGTGCCAGTAGTATCGGACAGGGGGCGTGGGAGGACACCGGGGAGCTGTTTTTT.

The chain is built from TRBV6-1 and TRBJ1-1, with D possibly being TRBD1 (6 bases). V gave up 5 bases and J gave up 4 bases, with 11 bases separating them. Germline CDR1 MNHNS, CDR2 SASEGT. This CDR3 has 13 residues. The CDR3 DNA reads as TGTGCCAGCAGTCATACAGGGCGCACTGAAGCTTTCTTT. Residues: CASSHTGRTEAFF.

The chain joins TRBV29-1 to TRBJ2-5, with TRBD2 matching over 10 bases. V was pared by 4 bases and J by 5 bases, with 4 bases of the junction left unmatched. CDR1 is SQVTM and CDR2 is ANQGSEA in the germline V gene. The CDR3 has 13 amino acids. CDR3 protein: CSVVLAGAETQYF. The CDR3 bases are TGCAGCGTTGTCCTAGCGGGAGCCGAGACCCAGTACTTC.

The V and J genes are TRBV28 and TRBJ1-3; D remains ambiguous. CDR1 and CDR2 from the germline V gene are MDHEN and SYDVKM. The CDR3 length is 14 residues. The V end was cut by 4 bases, the J end by 0 bases, with 7 bases between. The CDR3 protein is CASSSFGSGNTIYF. The DNA for the CDR3 is TGTGCCAGCAGTTCCTTCGGCTCTGGAAACACCATATATTTT.

The V gene is TRBV6-5, the J gene TRBJ1-1, with D unclear. The germline CDR1 and CDR2 sequences are MNHEY and SVGAGI. The length of the CDR3 is 13 residues. V was pared by 7 bases and J by 11 bases, with 20 bases between. The CDR3 is CASTEWEGRDAFF. In DNA, the CDR3 is TGTGCCAGCACCGAATGGGAGGGCCGTGATGCTTTCTTT.

This clone was seen a few times. The V gene is TRBV28, the J gene TRBJ2-2; 12 nucleotides align to TRBD2. The V gene's germline CDR1 is MDHEN and CDR2 SYDVKM. The CDR3 length is 16 residues. V gave up 6 bases and J gave up 6 bases; unmatched junction bases: 8. In nucleotides, the CDR3 is TGTGCCAGCAGCTCTTCTCGACTAGCGGGGGCCGGGGAGCTGTTTTTT. As protein: CASSSSRLAGAGELFF.

This sequence joins TRBV7-2 and TRBJ2-7, with 10 positions matching TRBD1. The CDR3 contains 15 residues. Trimming took 5 bases from V and 7 from J; bases not matched to a gene: 11. In germline, CDR1 is SGHTA, CDR2 FQGNSA. The CDR3 DNA reads TGTGCCAGCAGCCCAGACCGGGACAGGGGTCAGGAGCAGTACTTC. Protein sequence: CASSPDRDRGQEQYF.

The chain joins TRBV29-1 to TRBJ2-7; the D gene is possibly TRBD1 (5 bases). V gave up 4 bases and J gave up 4 bases, with 8 bases separating them. CDR1 and CDR2 from the germline V gene are SQVTM and ANQGSEA. This CDR3 is built from 11 residues. The CDR3 DNA is TGCAGCGTTGTGAGACAGTACGAGCAGTACTTC. The encoded protein is CSVVRQYEQYF.

The chain links TRBV5-1 to TRBJ2-7, with D unclear. In germline, CDR1 is SGHRS, CDR2 YFSETQ. V was cut by 0 bases and J by 5 bases, with 12 bases left in between. The CDR3 consists of 14 residues. CDR3 sequence (DNA): TGCGCCAGCAGCTTGGGGCTGCTCAGCGACGAGCAGTACTTC. It is translated as CASSLGLLSDEQYF.

This clone was detected only once. The rearrangement joins TRBV6-5 to TRBJ1-1; TRBD1 matches at 7 bases. Germline lookup yields CDR1 MNHEY and CDR2 SVGAGI. Germline trimming cut 6 bases from V and 0 bases from J; bases unmatched to any gene: 4. This CDR3 is 14 amino acids long. The CDR3 spells CASRPGGMNTEAFF. The DNA for the CDR3 is TGTGCCAGCAGACCAGGGGGAATGAACACTGAAGCTTTCTTT.

V and J are TRBV7-2 and TRBJ1-2; possibly TRBD1 for D (5 bases). This CDR3 spans 14 amino acids. Trimming took 2 bases from V and 7 from J, leaving 14 bases between them. Germline CDR1 and CDR2: SGHTA and FQGNSA. CDR3 in DNA: TGTGCCAGCAGCTTAACGCCGCCGGGGGTTGGCTACACCTTC. This gives the protein CASSLTPPGVGYTF. Drawing the rest from reference TRBV7-2 and TRBJ1-2, the complete variable domain is GAGVSQSPSNKVTEKGKDVELRCDPISGHTALYWYRQSLGQGLEFLIYFQGNSAPDKSGLPSDRFSAERTGGSVSTLTIQRTQQEDSAVYLCASSLTPPGVGYTFGSGTRLTVV.

The chain uses TRBV5-6 and TRBJ2-1; 7 bases are shared with TRBD1. The CDR3 runs to 17 residues. CDR1 is SGHDT, CDR2 YYEEEE, per germline. Trimming at V came to 0 bases and at J to 0 bases, leaving 6 bases not matched to a gene. Here the CDR3 DNA reads TGTGCCAGCAGCTTGGTGGGCAGGGGGAGCTCCTACAATGAGCAGTTCTTC. It is translated as CASSLVGRGSSYNEQFF.